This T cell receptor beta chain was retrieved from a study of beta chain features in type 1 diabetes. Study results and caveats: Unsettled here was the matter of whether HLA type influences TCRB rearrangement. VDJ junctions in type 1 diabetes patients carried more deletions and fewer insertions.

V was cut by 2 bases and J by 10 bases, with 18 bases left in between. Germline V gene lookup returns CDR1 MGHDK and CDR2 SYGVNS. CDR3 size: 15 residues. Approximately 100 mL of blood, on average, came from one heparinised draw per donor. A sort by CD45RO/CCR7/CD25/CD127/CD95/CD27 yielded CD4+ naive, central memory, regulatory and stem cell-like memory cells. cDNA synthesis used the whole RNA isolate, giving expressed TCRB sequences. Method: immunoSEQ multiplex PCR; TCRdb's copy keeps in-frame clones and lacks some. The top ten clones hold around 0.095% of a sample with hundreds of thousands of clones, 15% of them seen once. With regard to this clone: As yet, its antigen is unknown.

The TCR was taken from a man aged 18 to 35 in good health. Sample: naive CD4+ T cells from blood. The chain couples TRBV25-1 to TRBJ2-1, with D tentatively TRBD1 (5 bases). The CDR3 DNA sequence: TGTGCCAGCAGTGAAACGGGCGGCAGGGTCGAGGAGCAGTTCTTC. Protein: CASSETGGRVEEQFF.